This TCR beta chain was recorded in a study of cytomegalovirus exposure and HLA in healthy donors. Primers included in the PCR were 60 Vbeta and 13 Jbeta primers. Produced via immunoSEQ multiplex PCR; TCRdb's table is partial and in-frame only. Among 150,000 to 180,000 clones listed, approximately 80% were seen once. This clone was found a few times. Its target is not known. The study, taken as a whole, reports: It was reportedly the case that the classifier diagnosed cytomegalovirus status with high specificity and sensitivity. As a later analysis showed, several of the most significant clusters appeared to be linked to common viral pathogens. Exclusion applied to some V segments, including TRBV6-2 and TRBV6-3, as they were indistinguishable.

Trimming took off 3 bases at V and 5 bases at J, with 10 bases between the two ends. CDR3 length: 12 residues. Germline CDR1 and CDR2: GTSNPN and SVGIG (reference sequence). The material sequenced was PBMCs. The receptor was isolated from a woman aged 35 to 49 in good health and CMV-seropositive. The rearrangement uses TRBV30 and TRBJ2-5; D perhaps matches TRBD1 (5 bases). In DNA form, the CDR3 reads TGTGCCTGGAGACAGGTTGGGGAGACCCAGTACTTC. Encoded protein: CAWRQVGETQYF.